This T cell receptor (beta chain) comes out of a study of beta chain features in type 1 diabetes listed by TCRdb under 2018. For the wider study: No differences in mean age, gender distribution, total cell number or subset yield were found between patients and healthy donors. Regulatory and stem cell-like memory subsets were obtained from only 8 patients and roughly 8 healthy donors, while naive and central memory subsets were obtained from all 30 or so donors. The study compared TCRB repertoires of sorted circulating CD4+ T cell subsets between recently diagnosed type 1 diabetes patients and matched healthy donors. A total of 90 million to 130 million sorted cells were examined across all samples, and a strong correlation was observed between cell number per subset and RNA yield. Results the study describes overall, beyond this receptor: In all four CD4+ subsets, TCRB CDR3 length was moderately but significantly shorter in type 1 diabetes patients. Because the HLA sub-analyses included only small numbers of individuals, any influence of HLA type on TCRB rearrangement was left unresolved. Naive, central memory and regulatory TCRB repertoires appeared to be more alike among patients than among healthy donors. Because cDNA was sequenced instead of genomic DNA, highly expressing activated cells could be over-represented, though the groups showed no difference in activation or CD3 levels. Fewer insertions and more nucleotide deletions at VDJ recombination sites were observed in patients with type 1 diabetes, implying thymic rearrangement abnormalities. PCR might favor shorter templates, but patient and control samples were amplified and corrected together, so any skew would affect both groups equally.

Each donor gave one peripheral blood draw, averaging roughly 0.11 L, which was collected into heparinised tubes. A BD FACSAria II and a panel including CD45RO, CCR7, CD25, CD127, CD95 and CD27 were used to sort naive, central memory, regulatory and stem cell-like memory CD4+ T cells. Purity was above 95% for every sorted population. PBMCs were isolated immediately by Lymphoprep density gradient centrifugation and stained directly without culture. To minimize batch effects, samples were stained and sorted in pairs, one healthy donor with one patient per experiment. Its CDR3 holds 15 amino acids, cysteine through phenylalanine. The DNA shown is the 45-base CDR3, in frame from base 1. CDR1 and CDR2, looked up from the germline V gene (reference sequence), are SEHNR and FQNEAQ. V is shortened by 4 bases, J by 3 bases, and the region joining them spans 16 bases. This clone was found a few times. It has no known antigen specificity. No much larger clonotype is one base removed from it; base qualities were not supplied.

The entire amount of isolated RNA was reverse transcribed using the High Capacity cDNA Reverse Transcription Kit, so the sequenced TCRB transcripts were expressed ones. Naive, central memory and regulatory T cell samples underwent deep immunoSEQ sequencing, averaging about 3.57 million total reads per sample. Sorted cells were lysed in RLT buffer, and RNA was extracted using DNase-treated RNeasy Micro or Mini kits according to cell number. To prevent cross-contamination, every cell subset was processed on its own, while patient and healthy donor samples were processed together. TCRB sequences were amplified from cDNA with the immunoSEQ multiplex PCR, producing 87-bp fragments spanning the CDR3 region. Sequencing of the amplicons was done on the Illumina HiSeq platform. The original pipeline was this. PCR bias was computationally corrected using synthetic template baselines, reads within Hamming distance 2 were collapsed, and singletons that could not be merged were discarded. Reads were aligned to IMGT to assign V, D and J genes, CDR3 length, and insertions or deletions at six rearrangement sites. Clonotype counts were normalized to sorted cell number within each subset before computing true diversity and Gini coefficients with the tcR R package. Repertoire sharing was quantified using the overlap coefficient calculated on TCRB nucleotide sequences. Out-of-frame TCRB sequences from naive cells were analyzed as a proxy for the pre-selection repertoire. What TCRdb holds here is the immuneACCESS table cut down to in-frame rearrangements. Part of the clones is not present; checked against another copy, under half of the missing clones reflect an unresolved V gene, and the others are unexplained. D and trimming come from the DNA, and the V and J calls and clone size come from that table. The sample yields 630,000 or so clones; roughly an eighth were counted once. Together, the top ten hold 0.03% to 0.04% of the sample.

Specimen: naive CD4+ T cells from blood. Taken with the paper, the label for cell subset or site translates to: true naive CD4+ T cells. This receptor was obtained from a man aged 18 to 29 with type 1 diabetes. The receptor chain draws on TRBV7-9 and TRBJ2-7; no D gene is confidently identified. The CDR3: CASSSLSAVDYEQYF. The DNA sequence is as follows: TGTGCCAGCAGCTCCTTATCTGCGGTCGACTACGAGCAGTACTTC.